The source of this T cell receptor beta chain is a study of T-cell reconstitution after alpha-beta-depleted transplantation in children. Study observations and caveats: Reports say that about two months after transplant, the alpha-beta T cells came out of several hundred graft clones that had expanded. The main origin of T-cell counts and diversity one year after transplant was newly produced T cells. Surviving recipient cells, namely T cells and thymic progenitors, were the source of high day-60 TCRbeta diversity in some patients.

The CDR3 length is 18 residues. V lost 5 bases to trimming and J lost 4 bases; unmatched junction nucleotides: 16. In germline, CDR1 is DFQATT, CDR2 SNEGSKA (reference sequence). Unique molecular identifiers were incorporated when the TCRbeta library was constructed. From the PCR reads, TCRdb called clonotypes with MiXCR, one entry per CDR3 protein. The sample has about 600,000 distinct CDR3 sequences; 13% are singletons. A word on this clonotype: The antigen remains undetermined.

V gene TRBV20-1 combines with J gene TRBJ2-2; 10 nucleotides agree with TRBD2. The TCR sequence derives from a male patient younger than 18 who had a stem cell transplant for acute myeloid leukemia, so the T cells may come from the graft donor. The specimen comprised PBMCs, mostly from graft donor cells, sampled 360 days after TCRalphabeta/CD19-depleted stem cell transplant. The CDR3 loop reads CSAQQPRASGRGTGELFF. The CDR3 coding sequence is TGCAGTGCTCAACAACCTAGGGCTAGCGGGAGAGGCACCGGGGAGCTGTTTTTT.